This entry lists 16 T cell receptor beta chains sequenced from one sample in a study of blood T cell repertoires in COVID-19. Sequencing used immunoSEQ multiplex PCR; TCRdb keeps in-frame clones, though not all of them. The sample includes about 160,000 clones, approximately 80% of them seen just once. The specimen was peripheral blood. These receptors originate from an elderly woman with acute or convalescent COVID-19.

The V and J genes are TRBV18 and TRBJ1-3, with TRBD1 matching over 9 bases. V dropped 4 bases and J dropped 0; count of bases not matched to a gene: 10. Germline V CDR1 and CDR2: KGHSH, LQKENI. The CDR3 spans 18 residues. The CDR3 nucleotides read TGTGCCAGCTCACGATCTCGGACAGGGGATGTCTCTGGAAACACCATATATTTT. Its translation: CASSRSRTGDVSGNTIYF. The variable domain in full, completed from reference TRBV18 and TRBJ1-3, reads NAGVMQNPRHLVRRRGQEARLRCSPMKGHSHVYWYRQLPEEGLKFMVYLQKENIIDESGMPKERFSAEFPKEGPSILRIQQVVRGDSAAYFCASSRSRTGDVSGNTIYFGEGSWLTVV.

The rearrangement links TRBV5-6 to TRBJ1-1; TRBD1 matches 8 bases. This CDR3 contains 15 residues. The germline CDR1 and CDR2 sequences are SGHDT and YYEEEE. The trim removed 4 bases at V and 6 bases at J, leaving 11 bases unmatched. CDR3 in amino acids: CASSGEGRGLAEAFF. In DNA, the CDR3 is TGTGCCAGCAGCGGGGAGGGCAGGGGGCTTGCTGAAGCTTTCTTT.

As DNA, the CDR3 is TGTGCCAGCTCGATCGGACTAGCGGTGAACAATGAGCAGTTCTTC. Translated: CASSIGLAVNNEQFF. The V call is TRBV18, the J call TRBJ2-1; 10 nucleotides match TRBD2. The CDR3 length is 15 residues. Germline assignment: CDR1 KGHSH and CDR2 LQKENI. The V and J ends lost 6 bases and 5 bases, in that order; junction bases with no gene match: 7.

The chain is built from TRBV12-3 or TRBV12-4 and TRBJ2-1; TRBD2 is a possible D gene (5 bases). CDR3 length: 13 residues. The ends were cut back, 5 bases at V and 10 bases at J, with 15 bases in the middle. The CDR3 DNA is TGTGCCAGCAGTCCGACGGCTAGCATCGAGCAGTTCTTC. This codes for CASSPTASIEQFF.

V and J are TRBV6-2 or TRBV6-3 and TRBJ2-7, with a tentative D call TRBD1 (5 bases). Germline loops: CDR1 MNHEY, CDR2 SVGEGT. V lost 5 bases to trimming and J lost 7 bases, with 15 bases between them. The CDR3 has 13 residues. The CDR3 spells CASSPTGRREQYF. In DNA, the CDR3 is TGTGCCAGCAGTCCCACAGGACGGCGGGAGCAGTACTTC.

The V call is TRBV27, the J call TRBJ2-1; D call uncertain. This CDR3 has 16 amino acids. Trimming took 2 bases from V and 4 from J, leaving 15 bases between them. Germline CDR1 MNHEY, CDR2 SMNVEV (reference sequence). In DNA, the CDR3 is TGTGCCAGCAGTTTAGGTGGGCGCCCAATTTACAATGAGCAGTTCTTC. Its protein is CASSLGGRPIYNEQFF.

This chain uses TRBV10-3 with TRBJ1-2, with D unresolved. The germline V gene has CDR1 ENHRY and CDR2 SYGVKD. The length of the CDR3 is 14 residues. The V and J ends lost 6 bases and 4 bases respectively, with 15 bases between them. CDR3 in DNA: TGTGCCATCAGGGAAGAGGGTTCGGGCTATGGCTACACCTTC. This sequence encodes CAIREEGSGYGYTF.

The table lists this clone with a count of one. This chain uses TRBV10-3 with TRBJ1-5, with a weak D call TRBD1 (6 bases). The germline CDR1 and CDR2 sequences are ENHRY and SYGVKD. The CDR3 has 17 amino acids. Trimming left V 0 bases short and J 1 base short, with 13 bases between. The CDR3 region is CAISESLAGASNQPQHF. The CDR3, as DNA: TGTGCCATCAGTGAGTCGTTGGCAGGGGCAAGCAATCAGCCCCAGCATTTT.

The chain couples TRBV5-1 to TRBJ2-5; TRBD1 is a possible D gene (6 bases). The CDR3 has 13 amino acids. Germline loops: CDR1 SGHRS, CDR2 YFSETQ. With 4 bases removed from V and 1 base from J, the gap between germline ends came to 8 bases. The CDR3 nucleotides are TGCGCCAGCAGCCCGGACAGCCAAGAGACCCAGTACTTC. This sequence encodes CASSPDSQETQYF. Using reference TRBV5-1 and TRBJ2-5 for the parts outside the CDR3, the full variable domain is KAGVTQTPRYLIKTRGQQVTLSCSPISGHRSVSWYQQTPGQGLQFLFEYFSETQRNKGNFPGRFSGRQFSNSRSEMNVSTLELGDSALYLCASSPDSQETQYFGPGTRLLVL.

The CDR3 here is CASSPDRGYNQPQHF. CDR3 DNA sequence: TGTGCCAGCTCACCAGATCGGGGTTACAATCAGCCCCAGCATTTT. This chain connects TRBV18 to TRBJ1-5; D remains unclear. V shed 2 bases and J shed 3 bases, with 11 bases lying between them. The length of the CDR3 is 15 residues. Germline values: CDR1 KGHSH, CDR2 LQKENI. Variable domain in full (rest from reference TRBV18 and TRBJ1-5): NAGVMQNPRHLVRRRGQEARLRCSPMKGHSHVYWYRQLPEEGLKFMVYLQKENIIDESGMPKERFSAEFPKEGPSILRIQQVVRGDSAAYFCASSPDRGYNQPQHFGDGTRLSIL.

The chain is built from TRBV7-7 and TRBJ2-2; D might be TRBD1 (7 bases). CDR1 and CDR2 (germline): SSHAT, FNYEAQ (reference sequence). Deletions cut 5 bases from V and 6 bases from J, with 13 bases between. The CDR3 totals 14 residues. The CDR3 sequence is CASSPQGEAGELFF. The CDR3 DNA sequence: TGTGCCAGCAGCCCCCAGGGGGAGGCCGGGGAGCTGTTTTTT.

V and J are TRBV5-1 and TRBJ2-1, with 7 bases matching TRBD2. V shed 1 base and J 6 bases; nucleotides not matched to a gene: 7. This CDR3 has 15 residues. Germline V gene data show CDR1 as SGHRS and CDR2 as YFSETQ. CDR3 nucleotides: TGCGCCAGCAGCTTGATAAGCGGGATAGTCAATGAGCAGTTCTTC. Translated, it gives CASSLISGIVNEQFF.

This chain links TRBV18 with TRBJ1-6; 8 positions match TRBD1. CDR1 KGHSH and CDR2 LQKENI come from the germline V gene. The CDR3 sequence is 18 residues long. With 3 bases clipped from V and 0 bases from J, the junction kept 7 bases outside the gene matches. CDR3 DNA: TGTGCCAGCTCACCCAATCGACAGGGGAACTCCTATAATTCACCCCTCCACTTT. As protein: CASSPNRQGNSYNSPLHF.

This chain uses TRBV9 with TRBJ2-2; TRBD2 aligns across 13 bases. CDR1 SGDLS and CDR2 YYNGEE come from the germline V gene. This CDR3 is built from 16 residues. The V gene end was trimmed by 2 bases and the J gene end by 6 bases; junction bases not matched to a gene: 4. The CDR3 loop reads CASSVTSGRAPGELFF. In DNA form, the CDR3 reads TGTGCCAGCAGCGTCACTAGCGGGAGGGCCCCCGGGGAGCTGTTTTTT.

CDR3 protein: CASSPLGQANSPLHF. The CDR3 DNA follows: TGTGCCAGCAGCCCCTTGGGACAGGCAAATTCACCCCTCCACTTT. This chain joins TRBV7-9 and TRBJ1-6, with TRBD1 identical over 8 bases. The ends lost 5 bases at V and 7 bases at J; junction bases unmatched: 7. The germline gives CDR1 SEHNR, CDR2 FQNEAQ (reference sequence). The CDR3 has 15 residues.

The rearrangement uses TRBV7-9 and TRBJ1-2; tentative D call: TRBD1 (5 bases). This CDR3 contains 15 residues. Trimming stripped 2 bases from V and 1 base from J, with 11 bases between. Germline V gene lookup returns CDR1 SEHNR and CDR2 FQNEAQ (reference sequence). CDR3 protein: CASSLMTADNYGYTF. CDR3 DNA sequence: TGTGCCAGCAGCTTAATGACAGCAGATAACTATGGCTACACCTTC.